These 17 T cell receptor beta chains were all obtained from the same sample, sequenced in a study of control samples from healthy donors and cancer patients. Generated by immunoSEQ multiplex PCR, the TCRdb table keeps only in-frame clones and is missing some. The profile shows some 160,000 clones, around nine tenths of them singletons. The sample was blood. The receptors were gathered from a woman under 40 in good health.

The J gene is TRBJ1-2, the V gene TRBV7-9, with 7 bases aligning to TRBD1. This CDR3 region has 14 residues. Germline values: CDR1 SEHNR, CDR2 FQNEAQ (reference sequence). Losses at the gene ends were 2 bases for V and 2 bases for J; bases not matched to a gene: 2. CDR3 amino acids: CASSLRGQNYGYTF. The CDR3 nucleotides read TGTGCCAGCAGCTTAAGGGGACAGAACTATGGCTACACCTTC.

The chain employs TRBV7-9 and TRBJ2-2; maybe TRBD2 (5 bases). Trimming left V 8 bases short and J 4 bases short, with 14 bases between. This CDR3 has 14 amino acids. CDR1 SEHNR and CDR2 FQNEAQ come from the germline V gene (reference sequence). The CDR3 protein is CASHIGVGTGELFF. CDR3 coding DNA: TGTGCCAGCCATATCGGGGTAGGCACCGGGGAGCTGTTTTTT.

The chain combines TRBV5-1 with TRBJ2-7; D is possibly TRBD1 (6 bases). This CDR3 contains 15 residues. V was shortened by 4 bases and J by 3 bases, with 17 bases between the two germline ends. CDR1 and CDR2 from the germline V gene are SGHRS and YFSETQ. CDR3: CASSEGQGTHYEQYF. The CDR3 DNA reads TGCGCCAGCAGCGAGGGCCAGGGGACCCACTACGAGCAGTACTTC. Using reference TRBV5-1 and TRBJ2-7 for the parts outside the CDR3, the full variable domain is KAGVTQTPRYLIKTRGQQVTLSCSPISGHRSVSWYQQTPGQGLQFLFEYFSETQRNKGNFPGRFSGRQFSNSRSEMNVSTLELGDSALYLCASSEGQGTHYEQYFGPGTRLTVT.

This clone appeared once. CDR3 residues: CSVTGQNTGELFF. CDR3 DNA: TGCAGCGTTACGGGACAGAACACCGGGGAGCTGTTTTTT. The chain employs TRBV29-1 and TRBJ2-2; D is perhaps TRBD1 (6 bases). Trimming shortened V by 5 bases and J by 1 base, and 8 bases separated the two germline ends. In germline, CDR1 is SQVTM, CDR2 ANQGSEA. CDR3 length equals 13 residues.

The V and J genes are TRBV28 and TRBJ1-1, with a possible D match to TRBD1 (5 bases). The CDR3 extends over 15 amino acids. The germline V gene encodes CDR1 MDHEN and CDR2 SYDVKM. Trimming cost V 6 bases and J 6 bases, with 20 bases left between them. The CDR3 sequence is CASRTTWGGDAEAFF. The CDR3 DNA is TGTGCCAGCAGGACTACCTGGGGGGGAGACGCTGAAGCTTTCTTT.

The genes are TRBV19 and TRBJ2-2; 10 bases agree with TRBD2. CDR3 length: 18 amino acids. Germline V gene lookup returns CDR1 LNHDA and CDR2 SQIVND (reference sequence). Trimming cost V 5 bases and J 7 bases; bases outside gene matches: 16. CDR3 bases: TGTGCCAGTAGTCCCTCTCTAGCGGGAGTCCAAGGAGTCGGGGAGCTGTTTTTT. Its translation: CASSPSLAGVQGVGELFF.

The chain carries TRBV3-1 (or the pseudogene TRBV3-2) and TRBJ2-7; TRBD2 matches 9 bases. The CDR3 loop spans 13 amino acids. Germline lookup yields CDR1 LGHDT and CDR2 YNNKEL (reference sequence). Losses at the gene ends were 3 bases for V and 4 bases for J; bases not matched to a gene: 1. CDR3 protein: CASSQTSGYEQYF. In nucleotides, the CDR3 is TGTGCCAGCAGCCAGACTAGCGGTTACGAGCAGTACTTC.

The chain combines TRBV12-3 or TRBV12-4 with TRBJ1-1, with D unresolved. Trimming stripped 0 bases from V and 7 bases from J, with 9 bases between. This CDR3 spans 13 amino acids. The chain's CDR3 is CASSLAGLSEAFF. CDR3 DNA: TGTGCCAGCAGTTTAGCAGGGCTGAGTGAAGCTTTCTTT.

The CDR3 region has the DNA TGTGCCAGCAGCCCCGACAGGGGCTTTCAGCCCCAGCATTTT. Protein sequence: CASSPDRGFQPQHF. V and J are TRBV28 and TRBJ1-5; 8 bases map to TRBD1. The germline V gene has CDR1 MDHEN and CDR2 SYDVKM. V trimming: 6 bases; J trimming: 6 bases; junction bases outside the gene matches: 7. There are 14 residues in the CDR3.

The J gene is TRBJ2-5, the V gene TRBV28, with D perhaps matching TRBD1 (6 bases). The germline CDR1 and CDR2 sequences are MDHEN and SYDVKM. There are 16 residues in the CDR3. V was clipped by 5 bases and J by 4 bases, with 20 bases between them. CDR3 loop: CASSPSRFGGGETQYF. In nucleotides, the CDR3 is TGTGCCAGCAGTCCCTCTCGCTTTGGGGGCGGAGAGACCCAGTACTTC.

This chain uses TRBV24-1 with TRBJ2-1; TRBD2 aligns across 11 bases. The germline gives CDR1 KGHDR, CDR2 SFDVKD. Trimming cost V 6 bases and J 5 bases; bases outside gene matches: 11. The CDR3 sequence is 17 residues long. CDR3 sequence (DNA): TGTGCCACCAGTCCCCTCGCCGGGACTAGCGGAGACAATGAGCAGTTCTTC. It encodes CATSPLAGTSGDNEQFF.

V is TRBV19 and J is TRBJ1-1, with D unclear. CDR1 LNHDA and CDR2 SQIVND come from the germline V gene (reference sequence). CDR3 size: 15 residues. V was pared by 4 bases and J by 5 bases, with 17 bases between. The CDR3 loop reads CASSTPLGGGTEAFF. DNA of the CDR3: TGTGCCAGTAGTACCCCCCTGGGAGGCGGGACTGAAGCTTTCTTT.

The rearrangement uses TRBV19 and TRBJ2-1, with 9 bases matching TRBD2. Per the germline V gene, CDR1 is LNHDA and CDR2 is SQIVND (reference sequence). V was clipped by 5 bases and J by 2 bases; unmatched bases: 4. This CDR3 is 15 amino acids long. The CDR3 nucleotides are TGTGCCAGTAGTTCCGGGACTAGCACCTACAATGAGCAGTTCTTC. This translates into CASSSGTSTYNEQFF.

In regard to this clone: This sample includes further DNA sequences coding for the same CDR3. The gene calls are TRBV15 and TRBJ2-7, with D perhaps TRBD1 or TRBD2 (5 bases each). Germline-derived CDR1 and CDR2 are LNHNV and YYDKDF (reference sequence). The V end was cut by 1 base, the J end by 4 bases, with 5 bases between. The CDR3 length is 12 residues. DNA for the CDR3: TGTGCCACCAGCAGAGGGGGGTACGAGCAGTACTTC. It codes for CATSRGGYEQYF.

Comment on this clone: Sequence at one end of the junction differs from germline and may be a read error. This chain joins TRBV29-1 and TRBJ2-1; D is tentatively TRBD1 or TRBD2 (6 bases each). The CDR3 length is 15 residues. CDR1 and CDR2 (germline): SQVTM, ANQGSEA. The CDR3 reads CSVVPPEGGDNGQFF. In DNA form, the CDR3 reads TGCAGCGTTGTGCCCCCGGAGGGTGGGGACAATGGGCAGTTCTTC.

This clone was seen once. The J gene is TRBJ1-5, the V gene TRBV2; tentatively, D is TRBD1 (6 bases). In germline, CDR1 is SNHLY, CDR2 FYNNEI. Trimming removed 6 bases from V and 4 bases from J, with 16 bases in between. The CDR3 is 15 residues long. The CDR3 protein is CASRLEQGPNQPQHF. CDR3 bases: TGTGCCAGCAGACTGGAACAGGGCCCAAATCAGCCCCAGCATTTT.

J is TRBJ2-7 and V is TRBV9, with 10 bases lining up with TRBD1. The germline V gene has CDR1 SGDLS and CDR2 YYNGEE. V lost 3 bases to trimming and J lost 3 bases; unmatched junction nucleotides: 6. The CDR3 totals 15 residues. Here the CDR3 reads CASSASGDRGYEQYF. The CDR3 DNA reads TGTGCCAGCAGCGCCTCCGGGGACAGGGGCTACGAGCAGTACTTC.